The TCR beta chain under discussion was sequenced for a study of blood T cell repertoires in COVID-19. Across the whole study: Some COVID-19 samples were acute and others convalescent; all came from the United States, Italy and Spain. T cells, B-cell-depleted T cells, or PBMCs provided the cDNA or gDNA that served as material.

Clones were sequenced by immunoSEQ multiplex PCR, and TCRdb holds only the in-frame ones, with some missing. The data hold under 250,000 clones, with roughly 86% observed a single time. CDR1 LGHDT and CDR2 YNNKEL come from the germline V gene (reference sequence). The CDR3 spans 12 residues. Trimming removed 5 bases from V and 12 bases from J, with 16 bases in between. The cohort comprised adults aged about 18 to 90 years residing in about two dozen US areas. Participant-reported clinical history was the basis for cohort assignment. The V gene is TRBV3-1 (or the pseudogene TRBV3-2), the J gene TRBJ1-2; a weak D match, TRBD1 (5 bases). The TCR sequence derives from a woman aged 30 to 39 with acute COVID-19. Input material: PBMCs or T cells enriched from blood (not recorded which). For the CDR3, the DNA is TGTGCCAGCAGCACCCGGAAGGAGGGGAACACCTTC. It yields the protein CASSTRKEGNTF.